Listed here is a single TCR beta chain. The data are from a study of CD8 T cells in Susac syndrome. RNA was extracted with the RNeasy kit, and a quantity of about 0.45 to 1 ug was reverse transcribed using random hexamers. With immunoSEQ multiplex PCR, TCR beta CDR3 was amplified across 54 Vbeta and 13 Jbeta. TCRdb ran MiXCR on the immunoSEQ multiplex PCR reads and lists one entry per CDR3 protein. The sample has about 100,000 distinct CDR3 sequences, 95% seen once. Sequencing of TCR beta was carried out in blood CD8+ and CD4+ T cells. The patients with Susac syndrome were individuals who fulfilled the recently defined diagnostic criteria for disease that was either definite or probable. It was negative isolation that provided the CD8+ and CD4+ T cells, whereas TEMRA cells were enriched by FACS. This CDR3 contains 15 residues. Germline V lookup: CDR1 WSHSY, CDR2 SAAADI. With 6 bases clipped from V and 8 bases from J, the junction kept 11 bases outside the gene matches.

The source of this sequence is a human donor with Susac syndrome. Sequencing used CD8+ T cells from PBMCs. This chain joins TRBV10-2 and TRBJ2-1, with TRBD2 identical over 9 bases. CDR3 in amino acids: CASSPLAGVWDEQFF. In DNA form, the CDR3 reads TGCGCCAGCAGCCCACTAGCGGGCGTCTGGGATGAGCAGTTCTTC.